The rows below give T cell receptor beta chains drawn from one sample of a study of shared clonotypes between healthy human individuals. TCRdb keeps only in-frame clones here, not all; method: immunoSEQ multiplex PCR. This table holds around 1.1 million clones, around 77% found once. Source material: memory CD4+ T cells from PBMCs. The source is a man in his late teens or twenties in good health. Some clones in this sample may be carry-over from other donors' samples. Both conserved end residues are part of each CDR3.

V gene: TRBV7-9; CDR3 length: 15; CDR3 protein: CASSQRDSYDQPQHF
V gene: TRBV30; CDR3 length: 13; CDR3 protein: CASSDRFSYEQYF
V gene: TRBV28; CDR3 length: 12; CDR3 protein: CASSFQGNTIYF
V gene: TRBV7-3; CDR3 length: 14; CDR3 protein: CASSRSGGASEQYF
V gene: TRBV7-9; CDR3 length: 15; CDR3 protein: CASSRTDRGRNTIYF
V gene: TRBV5-1; CDR3 length: 13; CDR3 protein: CASSLVDTGELFF
V gene: TRBV28; CDR3 length: 16; CDR3 protein: CASRRGTSGRIYEQYF
V gene: TRBV4-2; CDR3 length: 13; CDR3 protein: CASSSEGRQPQHF
V gene: TRBV27; CDR3 length: 14; CDR3 protein: CASKGLARYNEQFF
V gene: TRBV28; CDR3 length: 15; CDR3 protein: CASSLYKQGARGYTF
V gene: TRBV15; CDR3 length: 15; CDR3 protein: CATSSSQARVAEQYF
V gene: TRBV28; CDR3 length: 13; CDR3 protein: CASRPGTGDGYTF
V gene: TRBV11-2; CDR3 length: 11; CDR3 protein: CASSLYRDIAF
V gene: TRBV2; CDR3 length: 14; CDR3 protein: CASWGSRGDYEQYF
V gene: TRBV2; CDR3 length: 15; CDR3 protein: CASSGRLNGDEKLFF
V gene: TRBV28; CDR3 length: 12; CDR3 protein: CASSLWDVEQYF